What follows are 17 T cell receptor beta chains derived from one specimen sequenced in a study of cytomegalovirus exposure and HLA in healthy donors. Amplification used 60 Vbeta primers and 13 Jbeta primers. Profiling relied on immunoSEQ multiplex PCR, and the TCRdb table lists in-frame clones only, not all of them. Of 75,000 to 95,000 clones in the sample, 55% to 70% were seen once. The sequenced material came from PBMCs. These receptors were taken from a woman in her forties or fifties in good health and CMV-seropositive.

This clone has just a few counts. The chain combines TRBV5-6 with TRBJ2-2; D is unclear. CDR1 is SGHDT, CDR2 YYEEEE, per germline. With 4 bases removed from V and 3 bases from J, the gap between germline ends came to 4 bases. CDR3 length: 12 residues. The CDR3 bases are TGTGCCAGCAGCCTCGACACCGGGGAGCTGTTTTTT. Amino acids: CASSLDTGELFF.

The chain carries TRBV6-6 and TRBJ2-5; TRBD1 matches 8 bases. Germline V CDR1 and CDR2: MNHNY, SVGAGI (reference sequence). V shed 5 bases and J 0 bases; nucleotides not matched to a gene: 5. This CDR3 is built from 15 residues. The CDR3 is CASSPPDRDQETQYF. The CDR3 DNA sequence: TGTGCCAGCAGTCCGCCGGACAGGGACCAAGAGACCCAGTACTTC.

The chain recombines TRBV7-8 with TRBJ1-1; D gene ambiguous. V was clipped by 3 bases and J by 7 bases, with 12 bases between them. Per the germline V gene, CDR1 is SGHVS and CDR2 is FQNEAQ. The CDR3 covers 13 residues. The CDR3 reads CASSFEVVGEAFF. The CDR3, as DNA: TGTGCCAGCAGCTTTGAGGTGGTCGGTGAAGCTTTCTTT.

V usage is TRBV7-9 and J usage is TRBJ2-3, with TRBD2 identical over 7 bases. This CDR3 has 15 residues. CDR1 is SEHNR and CDR2 is FQNEAQ in the germline V gene (reference sequence). Trimming removed 5 bases from V and 2 bases from J; junction bases left unmatched: 7. DNA for the CDR3: TGTGCCAGCAGCCACTTGGGGGGGGACACAGATACGCAGTATTTT. This translates into CASSHLGGDTDTQYF.

The chain carries TRBV5-1 and TRBJ1-5; D is undetermined. Germline CDR1 SGHRS, CDR2 YFSETQ. Between the trimmed V and J ends, which lost 1 base and 4 bases, there was a span of 6 bases. This CDR3 is built from 13 residues. CDR3 DNA: TGCGCCAGCAGCTTGTGGCCAAATCAGCCCCAGCATTTT. As protein: CASSLWPNQPQHF.

This chain joins TRBV9 and TRBJ2-7, with 8 bases identical to TRBD2. The CDR3 consists of 15 residues. V was clipped by 2 bases and J by 1 base; unmatched bases: 5. Germline CDR1 reads SGDLS; CDR2 reads YYNGEE. The CDR3 bases are TGTGCCAGCAGCGTGGGAGCGGGGGATTCCTACGAGCAGTACTTC. This encodes CASSVGAGDSYEQYF.

Only one count was recorded for this clone. The rearrangement links TRBV7-9 to TRBJ2-7; D is perhaps TRBD1 (6 bases). This CDR3 has 16 amino acids. Germline V CDR1 and CDR2: SEHNR, FQNEAQ (reference sequence). Trimming took 5 bases from V and 3 from J, leaving 20 bases between them. This chain's CDR3 is CASSTPSRGKSYEQYF. The CDR3 DNA sequence: TGTGCCAGCAGCACCCCGTCTAGGGGGAAAAGCTACGAGCAGTACTTC.

This clone has just a few counts. CDR3 sequence reads: CAWSEAVAPSNGYTF. The CDR3 nucleotides read TGTGCCTGGAGTGAGGCGGTAGCTCCTAGTAATGGCTACACCTTC. This chain links TRBV30 with TRBJ1-2; D uncertain. The V gene lost 1 base and the J gene lost 6 bases, with 18 bases spanning the gap. Germline V CDR1 and CDR2: GTSNPN, SVGIG (reference sequence). This CDR3 comprises 15 residues.

The chain combines TRBV4-2 with TRBJ1-1; no reliable D call. Germline lookup yields CDR1 LGHNA and CDR2 YNFKEQ. The CDR3 loop spans 12 amino acids. The V end lost 2 bases, the J end lost 8 bases, and 9 bases lay between the germline ends. The CDR3 nucleotides read TGTGCCAGCAGCCAACACGCGGGGGAAGCTTTCTTT. Translating gives CASSQHAGEAFF.

This clone was counted only a few times. The chain combines TRBV5-1 with TRBJ2-5, with D perhaps matching TRBD1 (5 bases). V was pared by 0 bases and J by 2 bases, with 14 bases between. The CDR3 runs 16 residues. Germline V gives CDR1 SGHRS, CDR2 YFSETQ. CDR3 nucleotides: TGCGCCAGCAGCTTGGCCTCAGACAGCCGTCAAGAGACCCAGTACTTC. As protein: CASSLASDSRQETQYF.

This clone was picked up a small number of times. The CDR3 DNA follows: TGCGCCAGCAGCCAAGATTTGGCCTACACCTTC. This codes for CASSQDLAYTF. The chain carries TRBV4-1 and TRBJ1-2; D not certain. The CDR3 has 11 amino acids. Germline CDR1 MGHRA, CDR2 YSYEKL. V lost 0 bases to trimming and J lost 10 bases, with 6 bases between them.

The chain recombines TRBV9 with TRBJ1-5; unclear D gene. V was cut by 0 bases and J by 4 bases, with 8 bases left in between. The length of the CDR3 is 14 residues. Germline-derived CDR1 and CDR2 are SGDLS and YYNGEE. In DNA, the CDR3 is TGTGCCAGCAGCGTAGGGCAGGAAAATCAGCCCCAGCATTTT. Protein product: CASSVGQENQPQHF.

This chain links TRBV6-5 with TRBJ2-1; the D is unclear. The CDR3 covers 11 residues. Germline values: CDR1 MNHEY, CDR2 SVGAGI. V was trimmed by 4 bases and J by 9 bases, leaving 7 bases between them. The DNA of the CDR3 is TGTGCCAGCAGTTCCCCCCGTGAGCAGTTCTTC. Its translation is CASSSPREQFF.

This chain connects TRBV7-9 to TRBJ2-7, with D perhaps matching TRBD2 (6 bases). Germline V gives CDR1 SEHNR, CDR2 FQNEAQ (reference sequence). The V gene lost 1 base and the J gene lost 4 bases, with 11 bases spanning the gap. The CDR3 is 14 amino acids. The CDR3 loop reads CASSLGTKLYEQYF. For the CDR3, the DNA is TGTGCCAGCAGCTTAGGGACTAAGCTATACGAGCAGTACTTC.

This clone has more than one count but fewer than ten. The rearrangement joins TRBV7-9 to TRBJ2-3; D is perhaps TRBD2 (6 bases). Germline CDR1 and CDR2: SEHNR and FQNEAQ (reference sequence). V gave up 8 bases and J gave up 1 base, with 13 bases separating them. The CDR3 sequence is 14 residues long. CDR3 amino acids: CASCRGGRTDTQYF. In nucleotides, the CDR3 is TGTGCCAGCTGTAGGGGAGGACGCACAGATACGCAGTATTTT.

The CDR3 reads CASSLTLDRGFQTEAFF. CDR3 coding DNA: TGTGCCAGCAGCCTAACCCTCGACAGGGGGTTTCAAACTGAAGCTTTCTTT. This chain connects TRBV5-6 to TRBJ1-1; 9 nucleotides match TRBD1. Germline CDR1 and CDR2: SGHDT and YYEEEE. The CDR3 is 17 amino acids. Trimming removed 4 bases from V and 5 bases from J; junction bases left unmatched: 15.

This chain joins TRBV30 and TRBJ2-2; 7 nucleotides agree with TRBD1. Germline V lookup: CDR1 GTSNPN, CDR2 SVGIG (reference sequence). The CDR3 totals 15 residues. J gave up 2 bases and V 8 bases, and 11 bases lay outside the gene matches. For the CDR3, the DNA is TGTGCCGGGGACAGTAGTTTAGGAAACACCGGGGAGCTGTTTTTT. Protein sequence: CAGDSSLGNTGELFF.